This T cell receptor beta chain was sequenced in a study of identifying expanded T cells in peripheral blood. The repertoire was sequenced with immunoSEQ multiplex PCR; TCRdb's copy has only in-frame clones and lacks some. Among over 100,000 clones listed, about nine tenths were seen once. During the collection period, no donor immune events like infections were recorded. There are 13 residues in the CDR3. Trimming at V came to 8 bases and at J to 4 bases, leaving 5 bases not matched to a gene. CDR1 MNHEY and CDR2 SMNVEV come from the germline V gene (reference sequence). The study, taken as a whole, reports: Two-week clone count variance significantly increased as total template count grew. Roughly 1.2 clones differed between technical replicates, versus approximately 17 and 20 over time.

For this clone: Its antigen is currently unknown.

Material: blood. This receptor was taken from a person between 18 and 75 years old in good health. The V call is TRBV27, the J call TRBJ2-7; 10 bases align to TRBD1. The chain's CDR3 is CASQGTGEYEQYF. CDR3 DNA: TGTGCCAGCCAGGGGACAGGGGAATACGAGCAGTACTTC.